These T cell receptor beta chains were read from a single sample in a study of blood T cell repertoires in COVID-19. The method was immunoSEQ multiplex PCR; TCRdb's version includes in-frame clones alone and lacks a portion of them. The table includes 380,000 or so clones, about 86% detected once. Material: peripheral blood. The source is a woman aged 60-75 years with COVID-19, enrolled during active disease. CDR3s include the opening cysteine and the closing phenylalanine or tryptophan. Each record gives: J gene, D gene, V gene, clone size, CDR3 protein, CDR3 DNA. The D gene is left open where the match is weak. Where a row states a size, it is once, few, many or the class of an expanded clone; other rows omit it.

j_gene: TRBJ1-3; d_gene: -; v_gene: TRBV18; abundance: -; CDR3aa: CASSSSEGDLGNTIYF; CDR3nt: TGTGCCAGCTCTAGTTCCGAGGGAGATCTTGGAAACACCATATATTTT
j_gene: TRBJ2-7; d_gene: TRBD1; v_gene: TRBV4-3; abundance: once; CDR3aa: CASSQSGTASYEQYF; CDR3nt: TGCGCCAGCAGCCAGTCCGGGACAGCCTCCTACGAGCAGTACTTC
j_gene: TRBJ1-1; d_gene: -; v_gene: TRBV6-5; abundance: -; CDR3aa: CASSYLRDSAEAFF; CDR3nt: TGTGCCAGCAGTTACCTGCGCGATAGCGCTGAAGCTTTCTTT
j_gene: TRBJ2-1; d_gene: TRBD2; v_gene: TRBV5-6; abundance: -; CDR3aa: CASSFRTSGGPFYNEQFF; CDR3nt: TGTGCCAGCAGCTTCCGGACTAGCGGGGGCCCTTTTTACAATGAGCAGTTCTTC
j_gene: TRBJ2-3; d_gene: TRBD2; v_gene: TRBV29-1; abundance: once; CDR3aa: CSAETFILAGGAPDTQYF; CDR3nt: TGCAGCGCCGAGACATTCATTTTAGCGGGAGGAGCCCCAGATACGCAGTATTTT
j_gene: TRBJ2-5; d_gene: TRBD1; v_gene: TRBV11-2; abundance: -; CDR3aa: CASSAGQGSQETQYF; CDR3nt: TGTGCCAGCAGCGCTGGACAGGGGTCCCAAGAGACCCAGTACTTC
j_gene: TRBJ2-7; d_gene: -; v_gene: TRBV6-5; abundance: -; CDR3aa: CASLSGNEQYF; CDR3nt: TGTGCCAGCTTATCGGGTAACGAGCAGTACTTC
j_gene: TRBJ1-1; d_gene: TRBD1; v_gene: TRBV2; abundance: -; CDR3aa: CASSGDRWGTEAFF; CDR3nt: TGTGCCAGCAGTGGGGACAGATGGGGAACTGAAGCTTTCTTT
j_gene: TRBJ2-7; d_gene: -; v_gene: TRBV7-9; abundance: once; CDR3aa: CASSPLGGGDYEQYF; CDR3nt: TGTGCCAGCAGCCCCTTAGGGGGAGGGGACTACGAGCAGTACTTC
j_gene: TRBJ1-3; d_gene: TRBD1; v_gene: TRBV27; abundance: -; CDR3aa: CASSPRDRGDTIYF; CDR3nt: TGTGCCAGCAGCCCTCGGGACAGGGGAGACACCATATATTTT
j_gene: TRBJ1-2; d_gene: -; v_gene: TRBV7-2; abundance: -; CDR3aa: CASSLDRTSRGYTF; CDR3nt: TGTGCCAGCAGCTTAGACCGTACTAGTCGTGGCTACACCTTC
j_gene: TRBJ2-7; d_gene: -; v_gene: TRBV27; abundance: -; CDR3aa: CASSFTYRDEQYF; CDR3nt: TGTGCCAGCAGTTTCACATACAGGGACGAGCAGTACTTC
j_gene: TRBJ1-5; d_gene: -; v_gene: TRBV3-1/TRBV3-2; abundance: once; CDR3aa: CASSLGRGRVNQPQHF; CDR3nt: TGTGCCAGCAGCCTAGGTAGGGGCCGGGTCAATCAGCCCCAGCATTTT
j_gene: TRBJ2-7; d_gene: TRBD2; v_gene: TRBV2; abundance: -; CDR3aa: CASSDGGGLEQYF; CDR3nt: TGTGCCAGCAGTGATGGGGGGGGTTTAGAGCAGTACTTC
j_gene: TRBJ1-1; d_gene: TRBD1; v_gene: TRBV6-5; abundance: -; CDR3aa: CASRDTGEGAEAFF; CDR3nt: TGTGCCAGCCGGGACACAGGGGAAGGGGCTGAAGCTTTCTTT
j_gene: TRBJ2-7; d_gene: -; v_gene: TRBV7-3; abundance: -; CDR3aa: CASSTRPTDEQYF; CDR3nt: TGTGCCAGCAGCACTAGGCCAACGGACGAGCAGTACTTC
j_gene: TRBJ2-3; d_gene: TRBD2; v_gene: TRBV24-1; abundance: -; CDR3aa: CATGEGPTDTQYF; CDR3nt: TGTGCCACCGGGGAGGGCCCCACAGATACGCAGTATTTT